These T cell receptor beta chains were read from a single sample in a study of T cells after yellow fever vaccination. TCRdb processed the 5' RACE reads anew with MiXCR; each CDR3 protein has one entry. The sample has some 350,000 distinct CDR3 sequences; approximately 10% are singletons. Sample: PBMCs, taken on the day of the first yellow fever vaccination. These receptor sequences come from a man between 18 and 29 years old who received the YFV17D yellow fever vaccine. Both conserved end residues are part of each CDR3. D genes are given only for firm matches. Size is omitted from some rows. Given values are once, few, many or a class for expanded clones.

j_call: TRBJ2-1; v_call: TRBV7-8; clone_size: .; d_call: .; cdr3_aa: CASSLISRSNEQFF; cdr3_nt: TGTGCCAGCAGCTTAATTAGTAGGAGCAATGAGCAGTTCTTC
j_call: TRBJ1-3; v_call: TRBV10-3; clone_size: few; d_call: .; cdr3_aa: CAISGGSSGNTIYF; cdr3_nt: TGTGCCATCAGTGGCGGTAGCTCTGGAAACACCATATATTTT
j_call: TRBJ2-2; v_call: TRBV6-6; clone_size: many; d_call: .; cdr3_aa: CRTGAPNTGELFF; cdr3_nt: TGTCGGACGGGGGCTCCGAACACCGGGGAGCTGTTTTTT
j_call: TRBJ2-2; v_call: TRBV7-9; clone_size: .; d_call: .; cdr3_aa: CASSFGALATGELFF; cdr3_nt: TGTGCCAGCAGTTTCGGGGCCCTAGCCACCGGGGAGCTGTTTTTT
j_call: TRBJ2-2; v_call: TRBV7-6; clone_size: .; d_call: .; cdr3_aa: CASSLGPKGGTGELFF; cdr3_nt: TGTGCCAGCAGCTTAGGCCCTAAGGGGGGCACCGGGGAGCTGTTTTTT
j_call: TRBJ2-7; v_call: TRBV5-5; clone_size: .; d_call: TRBD2; cdr3_aa: CASSSPGLASPYEQYF; cdr3_nt: TGTGCCAGCAGCTCACCGGGACTAGCCTCCCCCTACGAGCAGTACTTC
j_call: TRBJ1-1; v_call: TRBV12-3/TRBV12-4; clone_size: many; d_call: .; cdr3_aa: CASFARGGVSTEAFF; cdr3_nt: TGTGCCAGCTTCGCACGGGGAGGGGTTAGCACTGAAGCTTTCTTT
j_call: TRBJ2-3; v_call: TRBV6-4; clone_size: .; d_call: TRBD2; cdr3_aa: CASSESSGGASDTQYF; cdr3_nt: TGTGCCAGCAGTGAGTCTAGCGGGGGGGCCTCAGATACGCAGTATTTT
j_call: TRBJ2-7; v_call: TRBV5-1; clone_size: .; d_call: .; cdr3_aa: CASSPSGLSYEQYF; cdr3_nt: TGCGCCAGCAGCCCTTCTGGGTTGTCCTACGAGCAGTACTTC
j_call: TRBJ2-1; v_call: TRBV6-1; clone_size: few; d_call: .; cdr3_aa: CASFPGLWTHNEQFF; cdr3_nt: TGTGCCAGCTTCCCGGGCCTTTGGACCCACAATGAGCAGTTCTTC
j_call: TRBJ1-1; v_call: TRBV20-1; clone_size: few; d_call: .; cdr3_aa: CSARRDKITEAFF; cdr3_nt: TGCAGTGCTAGAAGGGACAAAATCACTGAAGCTTTCTTT
j_call: TRBJ1-5; v_call: TRBV7-2; clone_size: few; d_call: .; cdr3_aa: CASSLRRDEYQPQHF; cdr3_nt: TGTGCCAGCAGCTTACGCCGGGACGAGTATCAGCCCCAGCATTTT
j_call: TRBJ1-6; v_call: TRBV5-1; clone_size: .; d_call: .; cdr3_aa: CASSLVPVIYNSPLHF; cdr3_nt: TGCGCCAGCAGCTTGGTCCCAGTCATCTATAATTCACCCCTCCACTTT
j_call: TRBJ1-2; v_call: TRBV6-2/TRBV6-3; clone_size: .; d_call: .; cdr3_aa: CASCRGELANYGYTF; cdr3_nt: TGTGCCAGCTGCCGCGGGGAGTTAGCTAACTATGGCTACACCTTC
j_call: TRBJ2-7; v_call: TRBV15; clone_size: .; d_call: .; cdr3_aa: CATSPQWGLYEQYF; cdr3_nt: TGTGCCACCAGCCCGCAATGGGGCCTCTACGAGCAGTACTTC
j_call: TRBJ2-7; v_call: TRBV4-3; clone_size: few; d_call: .; cdr3_aa: CASSQGKGCYEQYF; cdr3_nt: TGCGCCAGCAGCCAAGGTAAAGGTTGTTACGAGCAGTACTTC
j_call: TRBJ1-2; v_call: TRBV12-3/TRBV12-4; clone_size: .; d_call: .; cdr3_aa: CASSLGGARADYGYTF; cdr3_nt: TGTGCCAGCAGTTTAGGGGGTGCGAGGGCCGACTATGGCTACACCTTC
j_call: TRBJ1-4; v_call: TRBV6-5; clone_size: few; d_call: TRBD1; cdr3_aa: CASSSSRTGTDEKLFF; cdr3_nt: TGTGCCAGCAGTTCTTCCAGGACAGGGACGGATGAAAAACTGTTTTTT
j_call: TRBJ1-3; v_call: TRBV7-2; clone_size: .; d_call: .; cdr3_aa: CASSPRGLERNTIYF; cdr3_nt: TGTGCCAGCAGCCCTAGAGGACTTGAAAGAAACACCATATATTTT
j_call: TRBJ1-2; v_call: TRBV12-3/TRBV12-4; clone_size: .; d_call: TRBD1; cdr3_aa: CASSFNPGQGAGGYTF; cdr3_nt: TGTGCCAGCAGTTTTAACCCCGGACAGGGGGCGGGTGGCTACACCTTC